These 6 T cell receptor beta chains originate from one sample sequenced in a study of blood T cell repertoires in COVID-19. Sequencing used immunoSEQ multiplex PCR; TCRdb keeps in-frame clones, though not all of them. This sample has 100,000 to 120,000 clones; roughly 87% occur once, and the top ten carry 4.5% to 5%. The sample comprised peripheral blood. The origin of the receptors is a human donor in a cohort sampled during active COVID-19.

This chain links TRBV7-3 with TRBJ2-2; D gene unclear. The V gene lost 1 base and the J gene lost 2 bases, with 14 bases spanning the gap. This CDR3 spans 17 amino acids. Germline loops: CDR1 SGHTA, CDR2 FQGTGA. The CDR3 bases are TGTGCCAGCAGCTTAAGTACCATGGCAAGTAACACCGGGGAGCTGTTTTTT. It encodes CASSLSTMASNTGELFF.

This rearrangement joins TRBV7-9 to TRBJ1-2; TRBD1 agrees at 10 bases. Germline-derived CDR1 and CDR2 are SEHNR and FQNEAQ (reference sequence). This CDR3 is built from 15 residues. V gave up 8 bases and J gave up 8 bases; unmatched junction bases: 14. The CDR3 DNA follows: TGTGCCAGCTTGGGACGACAGGGGGCGCCTTCGGGCTACACCTTC. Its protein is CASLGRQGAPSGYTF.

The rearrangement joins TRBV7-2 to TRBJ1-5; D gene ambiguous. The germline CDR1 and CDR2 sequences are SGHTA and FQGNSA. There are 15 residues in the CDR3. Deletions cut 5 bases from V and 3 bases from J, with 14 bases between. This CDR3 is CASSPRAGSNQPQHF. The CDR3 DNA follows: TGTGCCAGCAGCCCTAGAGCCGGCTCCAATCAGCCCCAGCATTTT.

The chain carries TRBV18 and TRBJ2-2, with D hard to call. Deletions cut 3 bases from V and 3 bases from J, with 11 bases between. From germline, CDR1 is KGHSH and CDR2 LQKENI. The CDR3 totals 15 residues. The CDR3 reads CASSPNLPDTGELFF. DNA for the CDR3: TGTGCCAGCTCACCGAATCTCCCAGACACCGGGGAGCTGTTTTTT. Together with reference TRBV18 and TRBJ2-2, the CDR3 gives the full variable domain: NAGVMQNPRHLVRRRGQEARLRCSPMKGHSHVYWYRQLPEEGLKFMVYLQKENIIDESGMPKERFSAEFPKEGPSILRIQQVVRGDSAAYFCASSPNLPDTGELFFGEGSRLTVL.

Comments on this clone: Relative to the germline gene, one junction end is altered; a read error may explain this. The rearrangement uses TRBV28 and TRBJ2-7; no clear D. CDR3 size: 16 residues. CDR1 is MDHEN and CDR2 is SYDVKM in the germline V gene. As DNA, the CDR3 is TGTGCCAGCAGTTCCCCTGTCGGAGCAAACCCCTACGGGCAGTACTTC. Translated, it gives CASSSPVGANPYGQYF.

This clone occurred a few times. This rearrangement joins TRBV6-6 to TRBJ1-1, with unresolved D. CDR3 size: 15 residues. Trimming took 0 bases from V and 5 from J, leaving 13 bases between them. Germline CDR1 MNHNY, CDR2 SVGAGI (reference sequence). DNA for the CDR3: TGTGCCAGCAGTTACTCGATGGTTAGAGGGACTGAAGCTTTCTTT. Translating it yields CASSYSMVRGTEAFF.